The 27 T cell receptor beta chains reported below all come from one sample, sequenced in a study of shared clonotypes between healthy human individuals. Profiling relied on immunoSEQ multiplex PCR, and the TCRdb table lists in-frame clones only, not all of them. The sample consists of fewer than 2.5 million clones, 93% of them appearing once. Sequences were obtained from naive CD4+ T cells from PBMCs. Subset indicated: CD45RA+ positively selected. The receptors were gathered from a man in his late teens or twenties in good health. Some clones in this sample may be carry-over from other donors' samples.

The V call is TRBV30, the J call TRBJ1-1; D gene ambiguous. V shed 4 bases and J shed 4 bases, with 13 bases lying between them. From germline, CDR1 is GTSNPN and CDR2 SVGIG (reference sequence). The CDR3 consists of 13 residues. The CDR3 sequence: CAWKVLQTTEAFF. In nucleotides, the CDR3 is TGTGCCTGGAAAGTACTGCAGACCACTGAAGCTTTCTTT.

This clone is a singleton in its sample. This rearrangement joins TRBV4-3 to TRBJ2-7, with D possibly TRBD2 on 6 matching bases. The CDR3 covers 18 residues. V dropped 4 bases and J dropped 2 bases, with 24 bases sitting between them. Germline V gene lookup returns CDR1 LGHNA and CDR2 YSLEER. As DNA, the CDR3 is TGCGCCAGCAGCCCAACGCGATGGCGGGACGGTCCACCCTACGAGCAGTACTTC. Protein product: CASSPTRWRDGPPYEQYF.

V usage is TRBV6-5 and J usage is TRBJ2-7, with D possibly TRBD2 on 6 matching bases. This CDR3 is built from 15 residues. V lost 6 bases and J 3 bases, leaving 18 bases between the germline ends. In germline, CDR1 is MNHEY, CDR2 SVGAGI. Here the CDR3 reads CASRRGRDSVYEQYF. DNA for the CDR3: TGTGCCAGCAGACGAGGCCGGGACTCCGTCTACGAGCAGTACTTC.

The V gene is TRBV5-5, the J gene TRBJ2-1; the match to TRBD2 covers 8 bases. The CDR3 loop spans 16 amino acids. Losses at the gene ends were 4 bases for V and 3 bases for J; bases not matched to a gene: 9. The germline gives CDR1 SGHKS, CDR2 YYEKEE (reference sequence). CDR3 sequence: CASSTLAGADYNEQFF. CDR3 DNA: TGTGCCAGCAGCACTCTAGCGGGCGCTGACTACAATGAGCAGTTCTTC.

This chain uses TRBV5-6 with TRBJ1-1; tentative D call: TRBD1 (5 bases). The CDR3 totals 16 residues. Germline V gives CDR1 SGHDT, CDR2 YYEEEE. Trimming cost V 2 bases and J 5 bases, with 19 bases left between them. CDR3 nucleotides: TGTGCCAGCAGCTTTAATATGTATTCGGGGGTTACTGAAGCTTTCTTT. This gives the protein CASSFNMYSGVTEAFF.

V is TRBV2 and J is TRBJ1-5; D unresolved. V gave up 1 base and J gave up 5 bases, with 9 bases separating them. This CDR3 has 14 residues. Germline V gives CDR1 SNHLY, CDR2 FYNNEI. For the CDR3, the DNA is TGTGCCAGCAGTGAAGGTGTCCGTCATCAGCCCCAGCATTTT. Residues: CASSEGVRHQPQHF.

The chain uses TRBV5-4 and TRBJ1-1; 9 nucleotides line up with TRBD1. V gave up 3 bases and J gave up 1 base; unmatched junction bases: 1. The germline CDR1 and CDR2 sequences are SGHNT and YYREEE (reference sequence). CDR3 length equals 14 residues. DNA for the CDR3: TGTGCCAGCAGCTGGGACAGGGCGAACACTGAAGCTTTCTTT. Translating gives CASSWDRANTEAFF.

This clone was picked up a small number of times. V is TRBV30 and J is TRBJ1-4; 9 bases fit TRBD1. With 4 bases clipped from V and 8 bases from J, the junction kept 14 bases outside the gene matches. CDR3 length: 16 amino acids. Germline V CDR1 and CDR2: GTSNPN, SVGIG (reference sequence). In DNA form, the CDR3 reads TGTGCCTGGATTTCCCGAATGGACAGGGGATGGGAAAAACTGTTTTTT. Its protein product is CAWISRMDRGWEKLFF. The variable domain in full, with the rest retrieved from reference TRBV30 and TRBJ1-4, is SQTIHQWPATLVQPVGSPLSLECTVEGTSNPNLYWYRQAAGRGLQLLFYSVGIGQISSEVPQNLSASRPQDRQFILSSKKLLLSDSGFYLCAWISRMDRGWEKLFFGSGTQLSVL.

The V gene is TRBV15, the J gene TRBJ1-1, with a tentative D call TRBD1 (5 bases). This CDR3 is built from 12 residues. V was trimmed by 2 bases and J by 4 bases, leaving 5 bases between them. Looked up from germline, CDR1 is LNHNV and CDR2 is YYDKDF (reference sequence). CDR3 in DNA: TGTGCCACCAGCAGACAGGGCACTGAAGCTTTCTTT. The encoded protein is CATSRQGTEAFF. Full variable domain (missing parts from reference TRBV15 and TRBJ1-1): DAMVIQNPRYQVTQFGKPVTLSCSQTLNHNVMYWYQQKSSQAPKLLFHYYDKDFNNEADTPDNFQSRRPNTSFCFLDIRSPGLGDTAMYLCATSRQGTEAFFGQGTRLTVV.

This rearrangement joins TRBV28 to TRBJ2-7; D is perhaps TRBD1 (6 bases). CDR1 and CDR2 (germline): MDHEN, SYDVKM. The CDR3 totals 15 residues. Trimming pared 8 bases from V and 0 bases from J, leaving 17 bases between. CDR3 sequence reads: CASGYRASSSYEQYF. The CDR3 DNA reads as TGTGCCAGCGGCTACAGGGCCTCAAGCTCCTACGAGCAGTACTTC. The full variable domain, completed using reference TRBV28 and TRBJ2-7, is DVKVTQSSRYLVKRTGEKVFLECVQDMDHENMFWYRQDPGLGLRLIYFSYDVKMKEKGDIPEGYSVSREKKERFSLILESASTNQTSMYLCASGYRASSSYEQYFGPGTRLTVT.

The chain joins TRBV28 to TRBJ1-5; 7 bases are a match to TRBD1. The CDR3 has 14 residues. The J segment lost 7 bases and the V segment lost 6 bases, leaving 9 bases of the junction unmatched. Germline CDR1 is MDHEN and CDR2 is SYDVKM. The CDR3 protein is CASRTTGEGQPQHF. The CDR3, as DNA: TGTGCCAGCAGGACTACAGGGGAGGGGCAGCCCCAGCATTTT.

The rearrangement uses TRBV7-6 and TRBJ2-5; 7 bases line up with TRBD1. The germline V gene has CDR1 SGHVS and CDR2 FNYEAQ. The CDR3 spans 14 residues. After removal of 5 bases from V and 0 bases from J, the junction contained 3 bases not matched to a gene. The DNA for the CDR3 is TGTGCCAGCAGCCCCACAGGGGACCAAGAGACCCAGTACTTC. It translates to CASSPTGDQETQYF.

The rearrangement joins TRBV18 to TRBJ1-3; D gene unclear. Germline V gives CDR1 KGHSH, CDR2 LQKENI. V dropped 1 base and J dropped 0 bases, with 7 bases sitting between them. This CDR3 is built from 15 residues. Here the CDR3 reads CASSPQVRSGNTIYF. The CDR3 DNA follows: TGTGCCAGCTCACCACAGGTACGCTCTGGAAACACCATATATTTT.

The CDR3 region is CASSSDPADTQYF. The CDR3 region has the DNA TGCGCCAGCAGCTCGGACCCGGCAGATACGCAGTATTTT. The chain is built from TRBV5-1 and TRBJ2-3; D is unclear. V was trimmed by 3 bases and J by 4 bases, leaving 9 bases between them. Per the germline V gene, CDR1 is SGHRS and CDR2 is YFSETQ. The CDR3 length is 13 residues.

The chain couples TRBV18 to TRBJ2-3; D is possibly TRBD1 or TRBD2 (5 bases each). This CDR3 is 15 amino acids long. Between the trimmed V and J ends, which lost 4 bases and 2 bases, there was a span of 13 bases. Germline lookup yields CDR1 KGHSH and CDR2 LQKENI. This CDR3 reads CASSLSRDDTDTQYF. CDR3 DNA sequence: TGTGCCAGCTCACTCAGTAGGGACGACACAGATACGCAGTATTTT. The full variable domain, with the rest looked up from reference TRBV18 and TRBJ2-3, is NAGVMQNPRHLVRRRGQEARLRCSPMKGHSHVYWYRQLPEEGLKFMVYLQKENIIDESGMPKERFSAEFPKEGPSILRIQQVVRGDSAAYFCASSLSRDDTDTQYFGPGTRLTVL.

The rearrangement links TRBV9 to TRBJ2-5; D remains ambiguous. This CDR3 spans 12 amino acids. Germline assignment: CDR1 SGDLS and CDR2 YYNGEE. The ends were cut back, 0 bases at V and 7 bases at J, with 7 bases in the middle. CDR3 sequence: CASSVGVGTQYF. The CDR3 coding sequence is TGTGCCAGCAGCGTAGGAGTTGGGACCCAGTACTTC.

This rearrangement joins TRBV27 to TRBJ2-7, with D maybe TRBD1 (5 bases). From germline, CDR1 is MNHEY and CDR2 SMNVEV (reference sequence). The CDR3 spans 13 residues. The germline V and J ends were trimmed by 2 bases and 6 bases, with 11 bases remaining between them. The CDR3 protein is CASSLLGPGEQYF. The CDR3 nucleotides are TGTGCCAGCAGTTTACTGGGGCCGGGCGAGCAGTACTTC.

This chain connects TRBV5-1 to TRBJ2-7; 7 bases line up with TRBD2. The CDR3 covers 15 residues. V shed 4 bases and J 7 bases; nucleotides not matched to a gene: 14. Germline assignment: CDR1 SGHRS and CDR2 YFSETQ. CDR3 residues: CASSPRSGADGEQYF. The CDR3 bases are TGCGCCAGCAGCCCCCGGAGCGGGGCGGATGGAGAGCAGTACTTC.

The rearrangement links TRBV5-1 to TRBJ2-2; 7 nucleotides agree with TRBD1. This CDR3 spans 17 amino acids. Germline V gives CDR1 SGHRS, CDR2 YFSETQ. V was pared by 4 bases and J by 5 bases, with 14 bases of the junction left unmatched. The CDR3 bases are TGCGCCAGCAGCCCTGGACAGGTTCCCGCTCTGACCGGGGAGCTGTTTTTT. Translating it yields CASSPGQVPALTGELFF. The full variable domain, completed using reference TRBV5-1 and TRBJ2-2, is KAGVTQTPRYLIKTRGQQVTLSCSPISGHRSVSWYQQTPGQGLQFLFEYFSETQRNKGNFPGRFSGRQFSNSRSEMNVSTLELGDSALYLCASSPGQVPALTGELFFGEGSRLTVL.

A single count supports this clone. J is TRBJ2-2 and V is TRBV9; no clear D gene. Germline CDR1 SGDLS, CDR2 YYNGEE. The CDR3 has 15 residues. Trimming removed 0 bases from V and 6 bases from J, with 12 bases in between. As DNA, the CDR3 is TGTGCCAGCAGCGTAGCACAGCAATTCCCCGGGGAGCTGTTTTTT. It translates to CASSVAQQFPGELFF. The full variable domain, rest sourced from reference TRBV9 and TRBJ2-2, is DSGVTQTPKHLITATGQRVTLRCSPRSGDLSVYWYQQSLDQGLQFLIQYYNGEERAKGNILERFSAQQFPDLHSELNLSSLELGDSALYFCASSVAQQFPGELFFGEGSRLTVL.

The chain carries TRBV9 and TRBJ2-1; 7 nucleotides match TRBD2. CDR1 and CDR2 from the germline V gene are SGDLS and YYNGEE. The CDR3 covers 17 residues. V lost 4 bases and J lost 4; bases outside the gene matches: 14. CDR3 region: CASSKTLSGATYNEQFF. CDR3 coding DNA: TGTGCCAGCAGCAAGACTTTAAGCGGGGCCACATACAATGAGCAGTTCTTC.

The rearrangement links TRBV5-1 to TRBJ2-2; 7 bases agree with TRBD2. J gave up 2 bases and V 6 bases, and 4 bases lay outside the gene matches. The CDR3 is 14 amino acids. Germline assignment: CDR1 SGHRS and CDR2 YFSETQ. The CDR3 coding sequence is TGCGCCAGCACCCCGGGGGGTAACACCGGGGAGCTGTTTTTT. Translating it yields CASTPGGNTGELFF.

Concerning this clone: Different DNA sequences within this sample yield the same CDR3. V usage is TRBV5-4 and J usage is TRBJ2-7; D uncertain. The CDR3 covers 13 residues. Trimming removed 0 bases at V and 1 base at J, with 5 bases between. The V gene's germline CDR1 is SGHNT and CDR2 YYREEE (reference sequence). For the CDR3, the DNA is TGTGCCAGCAGCTTGGACACATCCTACGAGCAGTACTTC. This translates into CASSLDTSYEQYF.

The chain carries TRBV6-5 and TRBJ1-1, with 7 bases that match TRBD1. Unmatched junction bases numbered 6, after V lost 5 bases and J lost 6 bases. Germline CDR1 reads MNHEY; CDR2 reads SVGAGI. The length of the CDR3 is 13 residues. The CDR3 DNA reads TGTGCCAGCAGTAGAAACAGGGGACCTGAAGCTTTCTTT. Translation: CASSRNRGPEAFF.

The chain combines TRBV19 with TRBJ2-2; D perhaps matches TRBD1 (6 bases). V gave up 10 bases and J gave up 4 bases, with 19 bases separating them. This CDR3 is 15 amino acids long. In germline, CDR1 is LNHDA, CDR2 SQIVND (reference sequence). The CDR3 sequence: CATKAQGSGTGELFF. CDR3 in DNA: TGTGCCACTAAAGCGCAGGGGTCGGGCACCGGGGAGCTGTTTTTT.

This chain links TRBV5-1 with TRBJ2-7, with 8 positions matching TRBD2. After removal of 1 base from V and 3 bases from J, the junction contained 6 bases not matched to a gene. There are 15 residues in the CDR3. The germline V gene encodes CDR1 SGHRS and CDR2 YFSETQ. In DNA form, the CDR3 reads TGCGCCAGCAGCTTGTATGCGGGAGGTCTCTACGAGCAGTACTTC. Its protein is CASSLYAGGLYEQYF.

The chain couples TRBV6-1 to TRBJ1-3, with TRBD1 identical over 10 bases. The CDR3 is made up of 14 amino acids. Trimming at V came to 11 bases and at J to 8 bases, leaving 12 bases not matched to a gene. In germline, CDR1 is MNHNS, CDR2 SASEGT. CDR3 in DNA: TGTGCCTGCACCCGCGGGACAGGGGACTACACCATATATTTT. Protein sequence: CACTRGTGDYTIYF.